One sample yielded the 12 T cell receptor beta chains listed below, sequenced in a study of blood T cell repertoires in COVID-19. Repertoires were generated with immunoSEQ multiplex PCR, while TCRdb's copy carries only in-frame clones and drops some. The table includes approximately 220,000 clones, 86% detected once. The sample consisted of peripheral blood. These receptors all come from a woman in her forties or fifties with acute or convalescent COVID-19.

The V and J genes are TRBV7-8 and TRBJ2-3; possibly TRBD1 for D (7 bases). The CDR3 is 16 amino acids. In germline, CDR1 is SGHVS, CDR2 FQNEAQ. Between the trimmed V and J ends, which lost 5 bases and 4 bases, there was a span of 19 bases. This CDR3 reads CASSPIVAGQSDTQYF. The CDR3 DNA sequence: TGTGCCAGCAGCCCGATCGTGGCGGGACAGTCAGATACGCAGTATTTT.

CDR3 sequence: CASSLARGGPVEQYF. In DNA form, the CDR3 reads TGTGCCAGCAGCTTAGCGCGGGGGGGGCCGGTCGAGCAGTACTTC. The genes are TRBV7-8 and TRBJ2-7, with 9 bases fitting TRBD2. Germline V CDR1 and CDR2: SGHVS, FQNEAQ. The CDR3 is 15 residues long. Trimming took 0 bases from V and 6 from J; bases not matched to a gene: 6. Full variable domain (remainder filled in from reference TRBV7-8 and TRBJ2-7): GAGVSQSPRYKVAKRGQDVALRCDPISGHVSLFWYQQALGQGPEFLTYFQNEAQLDKSGLPSDRFFAERPEGSVSTLKIQRTQQEDSAVYLCASSLARGGPVEQYFGPGTRLTVT.

The V and J genes are TRBV25-1 and TRBJ2-7; no clear D. In germline, CDR1 is MGHDK, CDR2 SYGVNS. This CDR3 has 11 residues. The CDR3 bases are TGTGCAACGACATGGGCTTACGAGCAGTACTTC. Residues: CATTWAYEQYF.

This rearrangement joins TRBV10-3 to TRBJ2-3; D may be TRBD2 (5 bases). Germline CDR1 and CDR2: ENHRY and SYGVKD. V was pared by 7 bases and J by 5 bases, with 16 bases between. This CDR3 region has 14 residues. The CDR3 loop is CAIINPSRGDTQYF. The CDR3 nucleotides read TGTGCCATCATTAACCCTTCACGGGGAGATACGCAGTATTTT.

Note on this clone: The germline gene is not matched at one end of the junction; a read error may be the cause. The chain employs TRBV9 and TRBJ2-6; weak D call: TRBD2 (7 bases). The CDR3 consists of 20 residues. The V gene's germline CDR1 is SGDLS and CDR2 YYNGEE. The CDR3 DNA reads TGTGCCCGCAGCGCCTCTAGGGGGGGGCATGGTTTTTCTGGGGCCAACGTCCTGACTTTC. Translation: CARSASRGGHGFSGANVLTF.

J is TRBJ2-1 and V is TRBV5-1, with 16 bases that match TRBD2. This CDR3 spans 16 amino acids. Trimming removed 4 bases from V and 9 bases from J; junction bases left unmatched: 7. CDR1 SGHRS and CDR2 YFSETQ come from the germline V gene. CDR3: CASSPGTSGRAGEQFF. The CDR3 bases are TGCGCCAGCAGCCCGGGGACTAGCGGGAGGGCCGGTGAGCAGTTCTTC. Full variable domain (remainder filled in from reference TRBV5-1 and TRBJ2-1): KAGVTQTPRYLIKTRGQQVTLSCSPISGHRSVSWYQQTPGQGLQFLFEYFSETQRNKGNFPGRFSGRQFSNSRSEMNVSTLELGDSALYLCASSPGTSGRAGEQFFGPGTRLTVL.

As concerns this clone: Within the sample, other DNA sequences also encode this same CDR3. The rearrangement uses TRBV9 and TRBJ2-1; 9 bases are shared with TRBD1. This CDR3 has 14 amino acids. The junction had 2 bases not matched to a gene; V was cut back by 4 bases and J by 3 bases. Germline-derived CDR1 and CDR2 are SGDLS and YYNGEE. The CDR3 DNA sequence: TGTGCCAGCAGCCCGGACAGGGGCTACAATGAGCAGTTCTTC. Amino acids: CASSPDRGYNEQFF.

The CDR3, as DNA: TGTGCCTGGAGTGTACGGACAGACTATGGCTACACCTTC. It yields the protein CAWSVRTDYGYTF. This chain links TRBV30 with TRBJ1-2; tentative D call: TRBD1 (6 bases). Germline CDR1 is GTSNPN and CDR2 is SVGIG (reference sequence). V lost 0 bases and J lost 3, with 8 bases in between. The CDR3 is 13 amino acids.

The DNA of the CDR3 is TGTGCCAGCTCTAACCGGGACAGCTTTAATTCACCCCTCCACTTT. This encodes CASSNRDSFNSPLHF. The V gene is TRBV18, the J gene TRBJ1-6, with 7 nucleotides matching TRBD1. The V and J ends lost 6 bases and 6 bases, in that order; junction bases with no gene match: 8. There are 15 residues in the CDR3. The germline V gene encodes CDR1 KGHSH and CDR2 LQKENI.

The V call is TRBV27, the J call TRBJ1-1; 7 positions match TRBD1. The V gene end was trimmed by 8 bases and the J gene end by 2 bases; junction bases not matched to a gene: 5. Germline-derived CDR1 and CDR2 are MNHEY and SMNVEV (reference sequence). CDR3 size: 13 residues. CDR3 region: CASQRGRNTEAFF. The CDR3 coding sequence is TGTGCCAGCCAAAGGGGGCGAAACACTGAAGCTTTCTTT.

Only one count was recorded for this clone. The chain uses TRBV19 and TRBJ2-2; TRBD2 matches 13 bases. With 8 bases clipped from V and 0 bases from J, the junction kept 18 bases outside the gene matches. CDR3 length: 21 amino acids. Per the germline V gene, CDR1 is LNHDA and CDR2 is SQIVND (reference sequence). Here the CDR3 DNA reads TGTGCCAGTTCCGCCAGACCGGGACAGGGGACTAGCGGGGCGAACACCGGGGAGCTGTTTTTT. This gives the protein CASSARPGQGTSGANTGELFF. Full variable domain (missing parts from reference TRBV19 and TRBJ2-2): DGGITQSPKYLFRKEGQNVTLSCEQNLNHDAMYWYRQDPGQGLRLIYYSQIVNDFQKGDIAEGYSVSREKKESFPLTVTSAQKNPTAFYLCASSARPGQGTSGANTGELFFGEGSRLTVL.

This clone has just one count. The chain recombines TRBV19 with TRBJ1-2, with 9 bases matching TRBD1. With 1 base clipped from V and 8 bases from J, the junction kept 5 bases outside the gene matches. The CDR3 sequence is 14 residues long. Germline V CDR1 and CDR2: LNHDA, SQIVND (reference sequence). The CDR3 loop reads CASSIVGQGNGYTF. DNA for the CDR3: TGTGCCAGTAGTATAGTGGGACAGGGTAACGGCTACACCTTC.